Included here is one T cell receptor (beta chain) sequence, with context. Its target antigen remains unknown. No much larger clone is present one base from it, and per-base qualities are unavailable. The data originate from a study of cytomegalovirus exposure and HLA in healthy donors (dated by TCRdb to between 2016 and 2019). Regarding the complete study: According to an earlier analysis of 587 of the donors, roughly 180 million T cells yielded approximately 120 million unique TCR beta sequences and 276 Gb of sequence data. Approximately 300 gigabases of sequencing data and tens of millions of unique TCR sequences were included in an early release covering about 620 HLA-typed donors. Of the 398 genotyped donors, 65% to 90% fell in the genetic ancestry cluster associated with self-reported Caucasian donors. The aim of the study was to test whether cataloging public T cell receptors could identify signatures of past pathogen exposure. The T cell repertoires of roughly 660 subjects were profiled by immunosequencing and related to cytomegalovirus serostatus. In addition to the first cohort of around 670 subjects, a separate validation cohort of approximately 130 different subjects was used. To predict cytomegalovirus infection status, the study combined high-throughput TCR immunosequencing, statistical association of individual TCRs with disease status, and machine learning. A later analysis re-analyzed previously published TCR beta repertoires from several hundred donors and added high-resolution HLA genotyping to study TCR occurrence patterns. Rather than drawing on any new phenotypic data, the later analysis identified candidate immune exposures from TCR beta sequences and the way those sequences occurred across donors. An earlier analysis of 587 of the donors used high-throughput TCR beta sequencing to judge whether each TCR beta V gene segment behaved as functional or pseudogenic. Donor age, sex, ethnicity and CMV serostatus were collected together with the repertoire data. Genome-wide SNP genotypes for about 65% of the roughly 670 donors were used in a later genetic analysis, which treated that subset as a discovery cohort. Every discovery cohort repertoire had been produced on one sequencing platform. HLA typing included class I and class II loci at four-digit resolution. Typing coverage differed by locus: A, B, C, DRB1 and DQB1 were typed in roughly 629-630 donors, DQA1 in about 510, DPA1 in some 610, and DPB1 in 472. Roughly five DR-DQ haplotypes were treated as single units for association and clustering because of strong linkage in the cohort. Across some 400 genotyped donors of the cohort, an average of 235,054 unique TCR beta nucleotide sequences per donor were sequenced, and approximately 17% of those sequences were non-productive. Study-wide findings and limitations: Correlated functional status among segregating V segments might reflect linkage disequilibrium, but an unknown experimental factor could not be ruled out. While some public TCRs were present in many individuals, most TCR sequences turned up only very rarely across donors. A later analysis found that most CMV-associated TCR beta chains appeared HLA-restricted, with HLA associations seemingly driven largely by CMV exposure. A later analysis found that TCR association rates varied across HLA loci, with DRB1 alleles showing the most associated TCRs and HLA-C alleles the fewest. In vitro tests confirmed that a few of the cytomegalovirus-associated TCR beta chains recognize cytomegalovirus antigens. A later genetic analysis reported fewer N-insertions in productive TCRs among donors in an Asian-associated ancestry cluster than the roughly 650-donor mean. Because some donors lacked HLA typing at each locus, the association tests relied only on the typed subset. Because the 87-base-pair reads could not distinguish some IMGT-functional V segments, including TRBV6-2 and TRBV6-3, those segments were excluded. The study listed over 150 TCR beta chains as associated with cytomegalovirus. In an earlier analysis of 587 of the donors, most TCR beta V segments appeared in productive rearrangements about 90% or about 30% of the time, broadly matching IMGT annotations. A further reported finding was that TCR beta sequences accurately predicted the HLA-A and HLA-B alleles for most subjects in the first cohort. A later analysis found that HLA-associated TCR beta chains were more clonally expanded and had lower generation probabilities than equally common non-associated chains. CMV serostatus was the only immune exposure information available for the cohort. A later genetic analysis associated a missense DCLRE1C variant with V-gene and J-gene trimming of TCR beta chains, and an independent cohort replicated the association. The cohort was sequenced for TCR beta chains only, and without alpha or paired-chain data the features that could be detected were limited. Because counts were too low, roughly 17 rarely observed V segments, including chromosome 9 orphons, were left out of the earlier analysis of 587 of the donors. It was suggested by the authors that the approach could potentially be generalized to other disease states and immunological phenotypes. The presence/absence analyses assumed that sequencing depth was roughly uniform across donors, and that assumption may not be true. A cluster of highly shared sequence variants was judged likely to be a technical artifact of the sequencing pipeline. According to a later analysis, parvovirus B19, influenza, CMV and Epstein-Barr virus appeared linked to several top co-occurrence clusters. When HLA alleles, especially DR and DQ, strongly co-occurred, attributing TCR associations to individual alleles was difficult. In both the original and validation cohorts, the classifier was reported to diagnose cytomegalovirus status with high specificity and sensitivity. A later analysis associated about 18,000 TCR beta sequences with specific HLA alleles at a false discovery rate of 0.05.

The cohort was made up of several hundred healthy bone marrow donors. At the time of sampling, all cohort members were nominally healthy, though unrecorded immune exposures were likely present. The donor tested CMV seropositive and was one of the 289 seropositive cohort members. A peripheral blood sample was provided by each donor, and peripheral blood mononuclear cells were used for TCR beta sequencing. Genomic DNA was extracted from the blood cell samples with the Qiagen DNeasy Blood Extraction Kit. V is shortened by 3 bases, J by 8 bases, and the region joining them spans 11 bases. Including cysteine and phenylalanine, the CDR3 has 14 amino acids. Just CDR3 DNA is preserved here, 42 bases in frame from base 1. For CDR1 and CDR2, the germline V gene (reference sequence) lists LNHDA and SQIVND. Receptors were amplified or captured by the immunoSEQ multiplex PCR assay. A mixture of 60 forward primers for TCR Vbeta segments and 13 reverse primers for TCR Jbeta segments was used in the multiplex PCR. Amplification of the CDR3 region of rearranged TCR beta genes was performed with a multiplex PCR assay on genomic DNA. On the Illumina HiSeq System, the amplified TCR beta libraries were sequenced as 87-base-pair reads. As for the original processing: In a later analysis, 80 million or so unique TCR beta chains were counted across the approximately 640 repertoires, and approximately 11 million of these chains were shared by at least two donors. Raw reads were error-corrected and collapsed into unique sequences by a nearest-neighbor algorithm in which closely related sequences were merged to remove PCR and sequencing errors. V, D and J gene segments were assigned by aligning CDR3 sequences to IMGT reference sequences. For a sequence to be retained, a match of at least six nucleotides to both a V gene segment and a J gene segment was required. A rearrangement counted as productive if the CDR3 had no stop codons and remained in frame with V and J, and every other rearrangement counted as non-productive. CDR3 was defined according to IMGT convention as the region running from the second conserved V-encoded cysteine to the conserved J-encoded phenylalanine. The earlier analysis of approximately 500 of the donors excluded sequences that lacked an unambiguous match to a single V gene segment. In an earlier analysis of a few hundred of the donors, a V segment was called functional when productive rearrangements were above 56.7%, and segregating when the standard deviation between donors exceeded 5%. A statistical classification framework was built to diagnose cytomegalovirus status from the catalog of TCR beta chain sequences. In a later analysis, V and J genes were assigned by comparing TCR nucleotide sequences against IMGT/GENE-DB human TR gene sequences. A later analysis assigned CDR3 sequences and most-parsimonious VDJ recombination scenarios with the TCRdist pipeline. In a later analysis, each TCR beta chain was defined by its CDR3 amino acid sequence together with its V-gene family, and reads lacking a unique V-gene family were excluded. In a later analysis, 450 to 600 highly shared, low-generation-probability nucleotide sequences were removed to address suspected cross-contamination and a sequencing artifact. In a later analysis, a clonal expansion index was calculated for each public chain from normalized within-repertoire ranks of inferred template counts. In a later analysis, generation probabilities were computed using a VDJ recombination model fitted to out-of-frame rearrangements, and the results were checked against IGoR. In a later analysis, hypergeometric tests were used to score TCR-TCR, TCR-HLA and TCR-CMV co-occurrence, with a repertoire-size bias correction applied to TCR pairs. In a later analysis, false discovery rates were estimated by permuting HLA or CMV assignments 20 times. In a later analysis, co-occurring TCRs were grouped using DBSCAN, and TCRdist sequence similarity was added for clustering within HLA-allele-positive subsets. For co-occurrence clustering, repertoires with fewer than 30,000 or more than 120,000 public chains were excluded, along with five repertoires with anomalous nucleotide sharing. The source is immuneACCESS, and TCRdb retained only in-frame sequences with V and J called. Part of the clones is not carried over; for the studies checked, unresolved V genes explain less than half of this, and the remainder is unexplained. That table is the source of V, J and clone size, and D and trimming were worked out from the DNA. In all, the sample holds tens of thousands of clones, and under 70% of those were seen once. The ten biggest clones cover 5.5% to 8% of the sample.

The specimen sequenced was PBMCs. Recombination connected TRBV19 to TRBJ1-6; TRBD1 is a weak D gene call, 6 bases matching. The receptor was derived from a woman between 50 and 59 years old in good health and CMV-seropositive. The sequence in DNA is TGTGCCAGTAGTATTCGACAGGCCGATTCACCCCTCCACTTT. Its protein product is CASSIRQADSPLHF.